The T cell receptor (beta chain) under discussion was sequenced for a study of PD-1 blockade in mismatch repair-deficient tumors (dated by TCRdb to about 2017). General notes on the study: Between late 2013 and September 2016, the trial enrolled 85 to 100 consecutive patients with 12 mismatch repair-deficient cancer types, every one of whom had been previously treated and was progressing. Tumor-associated T cell clones in the peripheral blood of patients responding to PD-1 blockade were tracked using deep sequencing of TCR CDR3 regions.

The library relied on the immunoSEQ multiplex PCR assay. TCRdb limited this immuneACCESS table to in-frame rearrangements with V and J called. A share of clones is missing; checked studies link under half to unresolved V genes, and the rest is unexplained. This sample lists around 51,000 clones; over 70% were detected once. More than 8% of the sample is taken by the ten largest. V loses 4 bases of germline sequence and J loses 0 bases, and the interval between the two ends is 10 bases. Reading the germline V gene gives CDR1 SQVTM and CDR2 ANQGSEA. Taken from cysteine to phenylalanine, the CDR3 has 14 residues. Only the CDR3 DNA stays, 42 bases, in frame from base 1. Mismatch repair deficiency in every enrolled patient was established by polymerase chain reaction or immunohistochemistry. TCR sequencing was carried out for three patients who responded to pembrolizumab therapy. In the phase II trial, pembrolizumab PD-1 blockade was tested prospectively in advanced mismatch repair-deficient cancers, no matter which tissue of origin the cancers came from. Serial peripheral blood T cell samples were collected before and at multiple times after starting PD-1 blockade. Blood sampling times were expressed in weeks after the first pembrolizumab dose.

Overall study results and their limits: Rapid expansion after pembrolizumab followed by contraction, generally before radiologic responses, was shown by tumor-resident clones, which were often undetectable in blood before treatment.

This clone was recorded once. The antigen this receptor binds is unknown. One base away there is no much larger clone; base qualities are not given. This receptor was identified in an adult with mismatch repair-deficient cancer. Sequenced here: peripheral blood, sampled roughly 21 weeks after starting pembrolizumab. This receptor chain uses TRBV29-1 and TRBJ1-5; perhaps TRBD1 is the D gene, with 5 bases matching. The CDR3 region reads CSVGQSNSNQPQHF. The DNA sequence is given as TGCAGCGTTGGACAGTCTAATAGCAATCAGCCCCAGCATTTT.